The 17 T cell receptor beta chains given below trace back to one sample, sequenced in a study of control samples from healthy donors and cancer patients. TCRdb's table, derived via immunoSEQ multiplex PCR, lists solely in-frame clones and lacks some. The sample lists about 89,000 clones; more than 70% were seen once. Sequencing was performed on blood. All receptors derive from a woman in her thirties or forties in good health.

The chain joins TRBV6-2 or TRBV6-3 to TRBJ2-1; 7 nucleotides match TRBD2. V trimming: 1 base; J trimming: 2 bases; junction bases outside the gene matches: 5. Germline CDR1 reads MNHEY; CDR2 reads SVGEGT. This CDR3 contains 16 residues. In DNA form, the CDR3 reads TGTGCCAGCAGTTACTGGGAGGGGTTCACCTACAATGAGCAGTTCTTC. This translates into CASSYWEGFTYNEQFF.

The chain uses TRBV25-1 and TRBJ1-6; 7 bases are shared with TRBD1. The CDR3 has 17 amino acids. V lost 4 bases and J lost 2; bases outside the gene matches: 8. Germline CDR1 reads MGHDK; CDR2 reads SYGVNS. The CDR3 DNA is TGTGCCAGCAGTGCCTTAGACAGGGCGGCCTATAATTCACCCCTCCACTTT. Residues: CASSALDRAAYNSPLHF.

The chain couples TRBV5-1 to TRBJ2-7; tentatively, D is TRBD2 (7 bases). The length of the CDR3 is 15 residues. Trimming removed 2 bases from V and 3 bases from J, with 15 bases in between. In germline, CDR1 is SGHRS, CDR2 YFSETQ. The CDR3 coding sequence is TGCGCCAGCAGCTTTAGCCCAAGGGGGGGCTACGAGCAGTACTTC. This codes for CASSFSPRGGYEQYF.

This chain connects TRBV19 to TRBJ2-7, with D maybe TRBD1 (6 bases). CDR1 and CDR2 (germline): LNHDA, SQIVND (reference sequence). V shed 1 base and J shed 7 bases, with 11 bases lying between them. This CDR3 has 13 residues. As DNA, the CDR3 is TGTGCCAGTAGTATAGGACAGGATTTTGAGCAGTACTTC. This codes for CASSIGQDFEQYF.

The genes are TRBV13 and TRBJ1-4; 8 bases map to TRBD1. Trimming removed 4 bases from V and 6 bases from J; junction bases left unmatched: 1. The CDR3 consists of 13 residues. The germline V gene has CDR1 PRHDT and CDR2 FYEKMQ (reference sequence). The CDR3 loop is CASSSGQDEKLFF. The CDR3 DNA reads TGTGCCAGCAGCTCGGGACAGGATGAAAAACTGTTTTTT.

The genes are TRBV18 and TRBJ2-1, with TRBD2 matching 15 bases. This CDR3 is 16 amino acids long. V gave up 3 bases and J gave up 8 bases; unmatched junction bases: 5. Germline lookup yields CDR1 KGHSH and CDR2 LQKENI. CDR3: CASSPPGTSGGHEQFF. The DNA of the CDR3 is TGTGCCAGCTCACCTCCCGGGACTAGCGGGGGGCATGAGCAGTTCTTC.

The J gene is TRBJ1-4, the V gene TRBV5-4; D is perhaps TRBD1 (6 bases). The CDR3 has 16 amino acids. The V end lost 0 bases, the J end lost 5 bases, and 14 bases lay between the germline ends. Germline V gene lookup returns CDR1 SGHNT and CDR2 YYREEE (reference sequence). Here the CDR3 reads CASSLGGGSRNEKLFF. CDR3 coding DNA: TGTGCCAGCAGCTTGGGTGGGGGCTCCCGAAATGAAAAACTGTTTTTT.

The chain uses TRBV11-3 and TRBJ2-1; D unclear. V lost 0 bases and J 6 bases, leaving 9 bases between the germline ends. The CDR3 is made up of 14 amino acids. Germline values: CDR1 SGHNT, CDR2 YENEEA. This chain's CDR3 is CASSLDPSTNEQFF. In nucleotides, the CDR3 is TGTGCCAGCAGCTTAGACCCATCAACCAATGAGCAGTTCTTC.

This clone has a single count. The germline gene is not matched at one end of the junction; a read error may be the cause. The chain links TRBV6-2 or TRBV6-3 to TRBJ2-2; TRBD1 is a possible D gene (6 bases). CDR1 is MNHEY, CDR2 SVGEGT, per germline. The CDR3 is 15 residues long. The CDR3 DNA follows: TGTGCCAGCAATTACGCCCCTACAGGGACCGGGGAGCTGTTTTTT. It codes for CASNYAPTGTGELFF.

This clone was recorded once. The chain is built from TRBV7-2 and TRBJ2-3; 7 positions agree with TRBD2. The length of the CDR3 is 15 residues. The trim removed 5 bases at V and 3 bases at J, leaving 8 bases unmatched. Germline loops: CDR1 SGHTA, CDR2 FQGNSA. The CDR3 nucleotides read TGTGCCAGCAGCGGAGGGGCTAGCGGAACAGATACGCAGTATTTT. Translating it yields CASSGGASGTDTQYF. Full variable domain (missing parts from reference TRBV7-2 and TRBJ2-3): GAGVSQSPSNKVTEKGKDVELRCDPISGHTALYWYRQSLGQGLEFLIYFQGNSAPDKSGLPSDRFSAERTGGSVSTLTIQRTQQEDSAVYLCASSGGASGTDTQYFGPGTRLTVL.

The chain recombines TRBV5-4 with TRBJ2-1, with 13 bases lining up with TRBD2. This CDR3 is 15 amino acids long. Germline assignment: CDR1 SGHNT and CDR2 YYREEE (reference sequence). V lost 4 bases to trimming and J lost 10 bases; unmatched junction nucleotides: 8. CDR3 in DNA: TGTGCCAGCAGCCCGGGACTAGCGGGGCGGGGGGAGCAGTTCTTC. Protein: CASSPGLAGRGEQFF.

This chain uses TRBV29-1 with TRBJ1-1; weak D call: TRBD1 (6 bases). The ends were cut back, 3 bases at V and 5 bases at J, with 7 bases in the middle. The CDR3 consists of 11 residues. CDR1 is SQVTM, CDR2 ANQGSEA, per germline. This CDR3 is CSVDRGTEAFF. CDR3 coding DNA: TGCAGCGTTGATAGGGGGACTGAAGCTTTCTTT.

The chain recombines TRBV27 with TRBJ1-1; TRBD1 aligns across 7 bases. The V gene's germline CDR1 is MNHEY and CDR2 SMNVEV (reference sequence). J lost 3 bases, V lost 0 bases, and 1 base had no gene match. The CDR3 has 14 residues. CDR3 bases: TGTGCCAGCAGTTTATCACAGGGGTACACTGAAGCTTTCTTT. Amino acid sequence: CASSLSQGYTEAFF.

The V call is TRBV4-1, the J call TRBJ2-3; 12 nucleotides agree with TRBD2. Unmatched junction bases numbered 5, after V lost 2 bases and J lost 2 bases. This CDR3 comprises 17 residues. Per the germline V gene, CDR1 is MGHRA and CDR2 is YSYEKL. The chain's CDR3 is CASSQPSSGGATDTQYF. DNA of the CDR3: TGCGCCAGCAGCCAACCATCTAGCGGGGGGGCCACAGATACGCAGTATTTT.

The chain employs TRBV2 and TRBJ1-5; 11 bases line up with TRBD1. CDR1 and CDR2 (germline): SNHLY, FYNNEI. V was clipped by 4 bases and J by 1 base; unmatched bases: 3. The CDR3 is made up of 16 amino acids. The CDR3, as DNA: TGTGCCAGCAGTGGGACAGGGGGCGGCAGCAATCAGCCCCAGCATTTT. This gives the protein CASSGTGGGSNQPQHF.

The chain links TRBV3-1 (or the pseudogene TRBV3-2) to TRBJ2-1; 9 bases line up with TRBD2. Germline trimming cut 1 base from V and 12 bases from J; bases unmatched to any gene: 10. The germline CDR1 and CDR2 sequences are LGHDT and YNNKEL (reference sequence). There are 15 residues in the CDR3. For the CDR3, the DNA is TGTGCCAGCAGCCAAGGGCTAGCGGGGAGTGGGGCGCAGTTCTTC. Its translation is CASSQGLAGSGAQFF.

J is TRBJ1-1 and V is TRBV12-3 or TRBV12-4, with D perhaps matching TRBD1 (6 bases). The CDR3 length is 13 residues. V was clipped by 6 bases and J by 1 base, with 9 bases between them. CDR3 sequence: CASRLRGNTEAFF. DNA for the CDR3: TGTGCCAGCAGGCTCAGGGGGAACACTGAAGCTTTCTTT.